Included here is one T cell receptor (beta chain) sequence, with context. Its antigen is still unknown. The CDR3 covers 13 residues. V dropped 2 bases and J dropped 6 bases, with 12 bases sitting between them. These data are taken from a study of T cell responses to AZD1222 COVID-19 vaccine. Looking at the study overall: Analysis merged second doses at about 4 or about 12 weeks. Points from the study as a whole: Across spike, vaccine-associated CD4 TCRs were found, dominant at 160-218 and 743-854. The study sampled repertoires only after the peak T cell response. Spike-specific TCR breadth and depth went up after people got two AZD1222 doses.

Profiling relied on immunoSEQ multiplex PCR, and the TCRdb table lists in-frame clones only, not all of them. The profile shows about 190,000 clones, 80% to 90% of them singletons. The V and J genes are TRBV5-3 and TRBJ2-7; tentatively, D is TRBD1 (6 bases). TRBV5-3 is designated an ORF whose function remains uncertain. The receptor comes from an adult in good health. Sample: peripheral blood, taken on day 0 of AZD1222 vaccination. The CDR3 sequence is CARSFRGRVEQYV. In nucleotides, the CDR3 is TGTGCCAGAAGCTTCAGGGGCAGGGTCGAGCAGTACGTC.